This TCR beta chain was sequenced during a study of T-cell memory formation after mild COVID-19. For this clonotype: Its specificity is not known.

This CDR3 is built from 16 residues. Study results and limitations: Day 15 to 85 contractors were CD4/CD8 balanced; later expanders leaned CD4+. Memory from before infection featured some responding clones, which suggests cross-reactive memory joined. Mainly in CM and EM were contracting CD4+ clones; CD8+ were in EMRA.

TCRdb re-analysed the 5' RACE reads in MiXCR, keeping a single row per CDR3 protein. The sample has 400,000 to 500,000 distinct CDR3 sequences; 15% to 20% are singletons. V usage is TRBV21-1 and J usage is TRBJ2-3; the D call in the table, TRBD1, was not verified against the DNA. TRBV21-1 is termed a pseudogene. The TCR comes from an adult woman who had mild COVID-19 (a few samples of this study predate the infection). Cell type and time point are not known. The sample comprised PBMCs or a T cell subset sorted from them (not recorded which). The chain's CDR3 is CASSRSRRGPTDTQYF. DNA of the CDR3: TGTGCCAGCAGCAGAAGTCGCAGGGGGCCGACAGATACGCAGTATTTT.